This passage covers 2 T cell receptor delta chains from one sample sequenced in a study of gamma-delta T cells after stem cell transplantation. TCRdb re-called clones from the RT-PCR reads using CATT. Here the sample spans 1,500 to 2,000 delta-chain clones, 0.25% to 0.35% being singletons. Sequenced: gamma-delta T cells. The source is a human donor. It is not recorded whose cells these are; they may come from a transplant donor.

With respect to this clone: A clone one base away is much larger, so this may be a read error. This sequence joins TRDV2 and TRDJ3, with 12 nucleotides matching TRDD3. The J gene is absent in TCRdb and was assigned here via DNA matching to germline. Looked up from germline, CDR1 is GEAIGNYY and CDR2 is EKD. The CDR3 covers 23 residues. CDR3 sequence (DNA): TGTGCCTGTGGCACCGGGGGGAACTGGGGGATACCAGAACGGGACTGGGACACCCGACAGATGTTTTTC. Residues: CACGTGGNWGIPERDWDTRQMFF.

By share, this clone counts as medium-sized (0.01 to 0.1%). CDR3 nucleotide sequence: TGTGCCTGTGACACCGTACTGGGGGATCCAGCCTACACCGATAAACTCATCTTT. It codes for CACDTVLGDPAYTDKLIF. The chain combines TRDV2 with TRDJ1, with 10 nucleotides matching TRDD3. CDR1 and CDR2 (germline): GEAIGNYY, EKD. The CDR3 totals 18 residues. After removal of 0 bases from V and 0 bases from J, the junction contained 9 bases not matched to a gene.